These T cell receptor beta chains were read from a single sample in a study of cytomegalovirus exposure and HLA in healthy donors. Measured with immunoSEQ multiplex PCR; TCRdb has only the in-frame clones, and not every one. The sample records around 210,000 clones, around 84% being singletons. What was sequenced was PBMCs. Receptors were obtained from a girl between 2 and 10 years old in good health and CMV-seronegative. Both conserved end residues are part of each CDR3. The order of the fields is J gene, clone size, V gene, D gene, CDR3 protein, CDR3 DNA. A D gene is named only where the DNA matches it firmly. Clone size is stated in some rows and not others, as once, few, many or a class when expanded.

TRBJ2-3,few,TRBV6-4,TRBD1,CASSGYRGSQYF,TGTGCCAGCAGTGGATACAGGGGATCGCAGTATTTT
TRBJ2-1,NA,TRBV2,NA,CASSRGRGYNEQFF,TGTGCCAGCAGCCGAGGGAGAGGGTACAATGAGCAGTTCTTC
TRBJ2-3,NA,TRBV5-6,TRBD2,CASSPAGGRRADTQYF,TGTGCCAGCAGCCCCGCGGGGGGAAGAAGAGCAGATACGCAGTATTTT
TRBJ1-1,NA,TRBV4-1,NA,CASSQGGQSFSEAFF,TGCGCCAGCAGCCAAGGGGGACAAAGTTTTTCTGAAGCTTTCTTT
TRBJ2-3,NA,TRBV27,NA,CASSFRTDTDTQYF,TGTGCCAGCAGTTTTCGGACAGACACAGATACGCAGTATTTT
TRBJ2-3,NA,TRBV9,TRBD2,CASSAGLAATDTQYF,TGTGCCAGCAGCGCAGGACTAGCGGCCACAGATACGCAGTATTTT
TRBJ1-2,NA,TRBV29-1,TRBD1,CSVEPTNRGVRGYTF,TGCAGCGTTGAGCCCACCAACAGGGGTGTACGCGGCTACACCTTC
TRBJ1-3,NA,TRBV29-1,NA,CSVAQGLSGNTIYF,TGCAGCGTTGCGCAGGGCCTCTCTGGAAACACCATATATTTT
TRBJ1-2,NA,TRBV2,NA,CASSVGGNYGYTF,TGTGCCAGCAGTGTAGGGGGAAACTATGGCTACACCTTC
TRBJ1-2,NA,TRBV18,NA,CASSPQAGGYGYTF,TGTGCCAGCTCACCGCAGGCAGGAGGATATGGCTACACCTTC
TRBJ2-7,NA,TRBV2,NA,CASITLPMSSYEQYF,TGTGCCAGCATTACCCTCCCGATGAGCTCCTATGAGCAGTACTTC
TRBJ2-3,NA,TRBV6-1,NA,CASSTWGRGTDTQYF,TGTGCCAGCAGTACCTGGGGGCGGGGCACAGATACGCAGTATTTT
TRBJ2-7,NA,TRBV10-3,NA,CATGDGFSVEQYF,TGTGCCACGGGGGACGGATTTTCCGTCGAGCAGTACTTC
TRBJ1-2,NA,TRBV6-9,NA,CASSYSRFGENYGYTF,TGTGCCAGCAGTTATTCAAGGTTCGGGGAAAACTATGGCTACACCTTC
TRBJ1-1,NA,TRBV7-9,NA,CASSLLQENTEAFF,TGTGCCAGCAGCTTATTACAGGAGAACACTGAAGCTTTCTTT
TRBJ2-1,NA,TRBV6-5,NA,CASSLRLGRVNEQFF,TGTGCCAGCAGTTTGAGACTAGGAAGGGTAAATGAGCAGTTCTTC
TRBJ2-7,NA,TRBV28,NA,CASSPLTGYEQYF,TGTGCCAGCAGTCCATTGACTGGGTACGAGCAGTACTTC